The clone carrying this T cell receptor beta chain was found once. RNA amounts of about 0.45 to 1 ug underwent reverse transcription with random hexamers. TCRdb reprocessed the immunoSEQ multiplex PCR reads with MiXCR, giving one entry per CDR3 protein. The sample lists about 110,000 distinct CDR3 sequences, about 95% occurring once. The study sequenced TCR beta in blood CD8+ and CD4+ T cells. Healthy donors, matched for age and sex, constituted the control group. The data were taken from a study of CD8 T cells in Susac syndrome. This CDR3 has 13 amino acids. Trimming pared 3 bases from V and 0 bases from J, leaving 7 bases between. Germline V CDR1 and CDR2: SGHRS, YFSETQ.

This clonotype was obtained from a human donor in good health. Sequencing used CD4+ T cells from PBMCs. The rearrangement uses TRBV5-1 and TRBJ2-7; D not resolved. CDR3 in amino acids: CASSSPGSYEQYF. DNA for the CDR3: TGCGCCAGCAGCTCCCCGGGCTCCTACGAGCAGTACTTC.